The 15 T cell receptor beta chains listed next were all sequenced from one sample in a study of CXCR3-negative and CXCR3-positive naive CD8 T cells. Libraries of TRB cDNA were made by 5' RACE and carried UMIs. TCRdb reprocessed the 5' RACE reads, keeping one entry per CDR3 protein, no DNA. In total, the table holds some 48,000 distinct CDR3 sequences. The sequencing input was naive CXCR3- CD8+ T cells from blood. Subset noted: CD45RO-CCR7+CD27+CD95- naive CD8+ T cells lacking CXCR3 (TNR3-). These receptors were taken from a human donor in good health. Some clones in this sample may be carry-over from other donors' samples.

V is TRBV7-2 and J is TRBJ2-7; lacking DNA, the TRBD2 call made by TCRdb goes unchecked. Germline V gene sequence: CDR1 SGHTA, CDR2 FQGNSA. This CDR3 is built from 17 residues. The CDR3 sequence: CASSSVTSGLSGFEQYF.

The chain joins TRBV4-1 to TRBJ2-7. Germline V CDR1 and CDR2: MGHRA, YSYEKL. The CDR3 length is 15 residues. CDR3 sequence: CASSQDRQAMNEQYF.

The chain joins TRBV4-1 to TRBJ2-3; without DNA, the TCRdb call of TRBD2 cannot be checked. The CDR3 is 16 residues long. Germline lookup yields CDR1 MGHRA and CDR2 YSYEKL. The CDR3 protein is CASSQVGSGDTDTQYF.

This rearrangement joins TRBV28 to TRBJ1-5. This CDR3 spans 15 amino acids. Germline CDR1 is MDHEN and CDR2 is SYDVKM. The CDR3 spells CASSSGLGSNQHQHF.

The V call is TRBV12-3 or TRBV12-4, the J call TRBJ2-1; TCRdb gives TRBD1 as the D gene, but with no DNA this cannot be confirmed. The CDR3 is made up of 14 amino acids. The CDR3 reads CASSLSGRVGEQFF.

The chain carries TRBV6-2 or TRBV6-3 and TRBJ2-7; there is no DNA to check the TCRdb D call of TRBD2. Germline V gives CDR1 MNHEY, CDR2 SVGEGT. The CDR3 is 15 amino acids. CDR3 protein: CASSYGGESSYEQYF.

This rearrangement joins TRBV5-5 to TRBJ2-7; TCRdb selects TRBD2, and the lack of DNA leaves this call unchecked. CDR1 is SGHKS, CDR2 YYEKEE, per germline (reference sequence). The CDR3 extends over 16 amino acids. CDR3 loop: CASSLDPLAGEYEQYF.

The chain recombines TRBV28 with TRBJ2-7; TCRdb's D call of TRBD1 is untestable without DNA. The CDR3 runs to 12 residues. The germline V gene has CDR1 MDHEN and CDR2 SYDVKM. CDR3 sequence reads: CASRPGSYEQYF.

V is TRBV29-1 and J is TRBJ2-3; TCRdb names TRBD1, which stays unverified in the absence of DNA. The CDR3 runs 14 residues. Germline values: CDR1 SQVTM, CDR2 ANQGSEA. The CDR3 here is CSVEIRGAKDTQYF.

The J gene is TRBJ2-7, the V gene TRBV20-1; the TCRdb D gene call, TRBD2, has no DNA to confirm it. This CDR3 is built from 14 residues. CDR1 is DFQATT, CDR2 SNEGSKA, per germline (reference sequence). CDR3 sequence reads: CSARSMDGPSEQYF.

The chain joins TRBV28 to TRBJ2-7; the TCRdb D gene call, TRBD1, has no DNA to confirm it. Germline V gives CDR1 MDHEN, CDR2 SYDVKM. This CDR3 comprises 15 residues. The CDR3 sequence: CASSSGQGLLREQYF.

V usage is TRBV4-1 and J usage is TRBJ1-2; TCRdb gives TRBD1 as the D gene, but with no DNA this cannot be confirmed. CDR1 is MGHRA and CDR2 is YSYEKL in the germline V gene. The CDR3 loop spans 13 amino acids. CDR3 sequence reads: CASSRQGGNGYTF.

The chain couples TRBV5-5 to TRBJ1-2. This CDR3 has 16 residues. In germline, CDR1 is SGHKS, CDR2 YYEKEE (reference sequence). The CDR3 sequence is CASSLAGGVVSYGYTF.

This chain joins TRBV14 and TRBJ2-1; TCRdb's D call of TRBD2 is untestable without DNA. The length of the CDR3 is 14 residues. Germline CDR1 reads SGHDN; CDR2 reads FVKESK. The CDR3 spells CASSPRVEINEQFF.

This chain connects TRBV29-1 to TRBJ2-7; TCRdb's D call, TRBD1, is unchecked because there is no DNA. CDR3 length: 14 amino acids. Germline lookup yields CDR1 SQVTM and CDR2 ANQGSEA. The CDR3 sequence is CSVPAGTGGYEQYF.